Sequencing of this T cell receptor (beta chain) was carried out in a study of OX40 agonist ivuxolimab in advanced cancers. Study overall: Patients received ivuxolimab, an intravenous treatment, every 2 weeks at 0.01 to 10 mg/kg. Three patients had partial responses: one hepatocellular carcinoma, two cutaneous melanoma.

The J segment lost 6 bases and the V segment lost 4 bases, leaving 9 bases of the junction unmatched. The CDR3 consists of 15 residues. The germline CDR1 and CDR2 sequences are SGHTA and FQGNSA. Profiling relied on immunoSEQ multiplex PCR, and the TCRdb table lists in-frame clones only, not all of them. The table records fewer than 90,000 clones, more than 75% of them present only once. For this clone: Its antigen is as yet unknown.

General observations from the study: Among the lowest peripheral clonal expansion occurred in 0.1-3.0 mg/kg partial responders.

The sequencing here drew on CD4+ or CD8+ T cells sorted from blood, taken in a trial of the OX40 agonist ivuxolimab. The receptor's source is an adult with an advanced solid tumor such as melanoma, head and neck, liver or kidney cancer. The V gene is TRBV7-2, the J gene TRBJ2-7; 10 bases align to TRBD1. The CDR3 region is CASSSRGQGSGEQYF. In DNA form, the CDR3 reads TGTGCCAGCAGCTCTCGGGGACAGGGGTCGGGCGAGCAGTACTTC. The whole variable domain, filled in from reference TRBV7-2 and TRBJ2-7, reads GAGVSQSPSNKVTEKGKDVELRCDPISGHTALYWYRQSLGQGLEFLIYFQGNSAPDKSGLPSDRFSAERTGGSVSTLTIQRTQQEDSAVYLCASSSRGQGSGEQYFGPGTRLTVT.